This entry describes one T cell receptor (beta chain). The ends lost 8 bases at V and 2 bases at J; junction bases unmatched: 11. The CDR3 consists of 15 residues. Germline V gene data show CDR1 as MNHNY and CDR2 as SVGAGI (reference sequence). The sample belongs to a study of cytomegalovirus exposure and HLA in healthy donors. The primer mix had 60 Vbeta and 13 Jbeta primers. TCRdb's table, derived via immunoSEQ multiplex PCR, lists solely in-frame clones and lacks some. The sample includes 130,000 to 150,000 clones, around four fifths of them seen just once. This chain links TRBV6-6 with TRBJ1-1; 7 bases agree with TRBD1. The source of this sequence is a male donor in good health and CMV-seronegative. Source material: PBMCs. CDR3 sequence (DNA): TGTGCCAGCTATTCGACAGGGAGATCCAACACTGAAGCTTTCTTT. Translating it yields CASYSTGRSNTEAFF.